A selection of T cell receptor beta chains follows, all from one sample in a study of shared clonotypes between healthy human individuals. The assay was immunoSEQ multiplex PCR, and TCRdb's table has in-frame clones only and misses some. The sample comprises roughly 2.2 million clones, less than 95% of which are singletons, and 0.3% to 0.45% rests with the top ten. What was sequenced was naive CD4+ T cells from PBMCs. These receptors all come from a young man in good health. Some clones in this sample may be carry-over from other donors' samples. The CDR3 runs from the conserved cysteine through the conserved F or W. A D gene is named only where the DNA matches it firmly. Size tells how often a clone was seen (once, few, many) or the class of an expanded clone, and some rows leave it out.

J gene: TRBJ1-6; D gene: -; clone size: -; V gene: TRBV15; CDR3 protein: CATSREGQVGRPLHF; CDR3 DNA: TGTGCCACCAGCAGAGAAGGGCAGGTGGGAAGACCCCTCCACTTT
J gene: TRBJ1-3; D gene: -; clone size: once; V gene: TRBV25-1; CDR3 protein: CASSEPGPGNTIYF; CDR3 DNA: TGTGCCAGCAGTGAGCCCGGACCTGGAAACACCATATATTTT
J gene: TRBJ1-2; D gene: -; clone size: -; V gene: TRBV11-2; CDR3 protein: CASSVLGHRYGYTF; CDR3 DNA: TGTGCCAGCAGCGTTCTGGGACACCGGTATGGCTACACCTTC
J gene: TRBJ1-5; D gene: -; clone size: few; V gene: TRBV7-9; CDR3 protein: CASSFQGQPQHF; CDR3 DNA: TGTGCCAGCAGCTTCCAAGGTCAGCCCCAGCATTTT
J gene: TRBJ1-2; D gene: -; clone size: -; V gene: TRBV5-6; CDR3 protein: CASSSPRGAANYGYTF; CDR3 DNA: TGTGCCAGCAGCTCTCCCCGGGGGGCTGCTAACTATGGCTACACCTTC
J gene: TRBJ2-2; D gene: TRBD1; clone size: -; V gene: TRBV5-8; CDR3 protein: CASSRDSTGELFF; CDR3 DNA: TGTGCCAGCAGTCGGGACAGCACCGGGGAGCTGTTTTTT
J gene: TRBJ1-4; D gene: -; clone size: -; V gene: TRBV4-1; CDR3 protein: CASSPVGGGNEKLFF; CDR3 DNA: TGCGCCAGCAGCCCCGTCGGGGGGGGAAATGAAAAACTGTTTTTT
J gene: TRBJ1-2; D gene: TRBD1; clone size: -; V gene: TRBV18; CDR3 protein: CASSEGARYGYTF; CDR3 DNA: TGTGCCAGCTCAGAGGGGGCGCGATATGGCTACACCTTC
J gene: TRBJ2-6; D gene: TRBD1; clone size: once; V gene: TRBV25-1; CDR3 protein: CASSVGTGVSGANVLTF; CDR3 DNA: TGTGCCAGCAGTGTAGGGACAGGGGTTTCTGGGGCCAACGTCCTGACTTTC
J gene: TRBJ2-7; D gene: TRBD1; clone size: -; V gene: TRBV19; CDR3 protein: CASSIGGTGSYEQYF; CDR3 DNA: TGTGCCAGTAGTATAGGAGGGACAGGGAGCTACGAGCAGTACTTC
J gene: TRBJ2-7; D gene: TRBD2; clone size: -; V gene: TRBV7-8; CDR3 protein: CATGRTSGRYEQYF; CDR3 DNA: TGTGCCACCGGTCGGACTAGCGGCCGATACGAGCAGTACTTC
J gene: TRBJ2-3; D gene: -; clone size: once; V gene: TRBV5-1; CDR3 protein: CASSLVGPSIDTQYF; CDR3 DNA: TGCGCCAGCAGCTTGGTTGGACCCAGCATCGATACGCAGTATTTT
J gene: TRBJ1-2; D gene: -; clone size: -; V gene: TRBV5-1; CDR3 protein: CASSFGQGGYGYTF; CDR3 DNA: TGCGCCAGCAGCTTCGGTCAGGGTGGCTATGGCTACACCTTC
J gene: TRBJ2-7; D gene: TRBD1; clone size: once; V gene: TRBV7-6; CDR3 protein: CASSSGQVYEQYF; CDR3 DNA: TGTGCCAGCAGCTCCGGACAGGTCTACGAGCAGTACTTC
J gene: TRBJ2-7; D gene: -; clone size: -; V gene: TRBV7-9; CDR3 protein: CASSSGRVPYEQYF; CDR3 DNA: TGTGCCAGCAGTTCGGGACGGGTTCCCTACGAGCAGTACTTC
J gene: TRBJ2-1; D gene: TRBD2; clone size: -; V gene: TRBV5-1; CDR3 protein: CASSSTSGRRQFF; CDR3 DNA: TGCGCCAGCAGCTCGACTAGCGGGAGGCGGCAGTTCTTC
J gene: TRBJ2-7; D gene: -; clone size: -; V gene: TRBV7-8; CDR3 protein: CASSLATGFSSEQYF; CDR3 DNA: TGTGCCAGCAGCTTAGCGACGGGTTTCTCCAGCGAGCAGTACTTC
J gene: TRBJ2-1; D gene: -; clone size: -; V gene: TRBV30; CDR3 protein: CAWTRAIHNEQFF; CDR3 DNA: TGTGCTTGGACGAGGGCGATCCACAATGAGCAGTTCTTC
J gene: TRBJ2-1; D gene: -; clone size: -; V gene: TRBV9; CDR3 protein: CASSYWEDLVGHEQFF; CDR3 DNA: TGTGCCAGCAGCTACTGGGAGGACCTGGTCGGCCATGAGCAGTTCTTC
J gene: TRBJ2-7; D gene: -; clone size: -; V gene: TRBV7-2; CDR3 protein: CASSLGTTGDNYEQYF; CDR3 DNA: TGTGCCAGCAGCTTAGGAACGACAGGTGATAACTACGAGCAGTACTTC
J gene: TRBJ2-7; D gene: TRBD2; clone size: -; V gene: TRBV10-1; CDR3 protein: CASSEPIGPTSGRFPLTYEQYF; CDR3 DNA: TGCGCCAGCAGCGAACCCATAGGACCGACTAGCGGGAGGTTCCCTCTGACCTACGAGCAGTACTTC
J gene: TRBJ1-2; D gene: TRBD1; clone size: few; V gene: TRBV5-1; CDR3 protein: CASSITKGQGAIGYTF; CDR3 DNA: TGCGCCAGCAGCATAACCAAAGGACAGGGGGCCATAGGCTACACCTTC
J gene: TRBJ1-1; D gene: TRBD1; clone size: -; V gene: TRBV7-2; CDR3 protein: CASSANPGQGMNTEAFF; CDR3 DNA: TGTGCCAGCAGCGCCAACCCGGGACAGGGAATGAACACTGAAGCTTTCTTT
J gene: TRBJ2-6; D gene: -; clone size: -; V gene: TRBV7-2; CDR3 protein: CASSGPPVGGANVLTF; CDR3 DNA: TGTGCCAGCAGCGGCCCCCCAGTAGGCGGGGCCAACGTCCTGACTTTC
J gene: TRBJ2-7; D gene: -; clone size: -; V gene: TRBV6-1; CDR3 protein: CASSEVAESYEQYF; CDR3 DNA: TGTGCCAGCAGTGAAGTAGCCGAATCCTACGAGCAGTACTTC
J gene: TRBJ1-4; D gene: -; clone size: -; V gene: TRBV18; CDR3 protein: CASSPVRPGAGEKLFF; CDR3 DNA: TGTGCCAGCTCACCAGTTCGTCCAGGGGCGGGAGAAAAACTGTTTTTT
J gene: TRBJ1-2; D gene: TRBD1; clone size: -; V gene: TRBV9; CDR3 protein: CASSVEGARSYGYTF; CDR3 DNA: TGTGCCAGCAGCGTAGAGGGGGCGCGTTCGTATGGCTACACCTTC
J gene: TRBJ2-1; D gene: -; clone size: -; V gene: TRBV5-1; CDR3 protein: CASSLLASGVDNEQFF; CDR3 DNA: TGCGCCAGCAGCTTGCTGGCGTCTGGTGTCGACAATGAGCAGTTCTTC
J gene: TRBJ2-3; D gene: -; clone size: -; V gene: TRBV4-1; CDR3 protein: CASSQEVPRDTQYF; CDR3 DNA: TGCGCCAGCAGCCAAGAGGTCCCTCGAGATACGCAGTATTTT
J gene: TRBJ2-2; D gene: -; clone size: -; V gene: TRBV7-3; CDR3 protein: CASSSTSDTGELFF; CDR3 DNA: TGTGCCAGCAGCTCCACAAGCGACACCGGGGAGCTGTTTTTT
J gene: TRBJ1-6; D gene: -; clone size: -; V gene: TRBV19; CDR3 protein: CASSSHQGSDSPLHF; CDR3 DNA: TGTGCCAGTAGTAGCCATCAGGGGTCGGATTCACCCCTCCACTTT
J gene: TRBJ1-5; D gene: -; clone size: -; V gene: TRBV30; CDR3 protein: CAWSVPGRNQPQHF; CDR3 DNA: TGTGCCTGGAGTGTACCAGGGCGCAATCAGCCCCAGCATTTT
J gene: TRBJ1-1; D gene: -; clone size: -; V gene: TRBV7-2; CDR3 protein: CASSFQVRTEAFF; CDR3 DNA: TGTGCCAGCAGCTTTCAGGTGAGGACTGAAGCTTTCTTT
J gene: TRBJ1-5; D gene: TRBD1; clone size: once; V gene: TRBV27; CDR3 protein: CASSPNRGSNQPQHF; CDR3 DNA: TGTGCCAGCAGTCCGAACAGGGGGAGCAATCAGCCCCAGCATTTT
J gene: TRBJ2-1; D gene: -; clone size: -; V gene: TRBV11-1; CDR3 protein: CASTRTVSYNEQFF; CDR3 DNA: TGTGCCAGCACACGGACAGTCTCCTACAATGAGCAGTTCTTC
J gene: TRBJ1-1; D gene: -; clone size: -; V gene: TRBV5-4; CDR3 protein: CASSRGGFVEAFF; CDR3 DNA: TGTGCCAGCAGCCGTGGCGGGTTCGTAGAAGCTTTCTTT
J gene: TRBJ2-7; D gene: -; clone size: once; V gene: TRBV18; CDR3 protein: CASSPGSGTYEQYF; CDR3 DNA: TGTGCCAGCTCACCCGGGTCAGGAACCTACGAGCAGTACTTC
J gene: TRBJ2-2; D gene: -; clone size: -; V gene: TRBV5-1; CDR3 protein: CAITLGDSANTGELFF; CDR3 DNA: TGCGCCATCACCTTAGGGGACTCCGCGAACACCGGGGAGCTGTTTTTT
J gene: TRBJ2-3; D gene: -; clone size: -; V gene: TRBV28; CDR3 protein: CASSLRPGGRDTQYF; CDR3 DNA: TGTGCCAGCAGTTTACGACCCGGAGGGAGAGATACGCAGTATTTT